This T cell receptor beta chain was sequenced in a study of cytomegalovirus exposure and HLA in healthy donors. Trimming shortened V by 6 bases and J by 4 bases, and 15 bases separated the two germline ends. From germline, CDR1 is LGHNA and CDR2 YSLEER. The CDR3 spans 14 residues. Sequencing was performed with immunoSEQ multiplex PCR; in TCRdb, only in-frame clones are kept and a portion is missing. In the table there are 330,000 or so clones, roughly 85% of which are singletons. This clone was counted ten times or more. Its antigen is unidentified. Study results and caveats: The investigators catalogued about 170 TCR beta chains as cytomegalovirus-associated. Later, an analysis found that TCR clusters from the first cohort tended to co-occur in the 120 validation repertoires. A few chains linked to CMV were shown in vitro to be specific for CMV antigens.

The V call is TRBV4-3, the J call TRBJ2-5; a weak D match, TRBD2 (5 bases). The receptor's source is a woman between 18 and 30 years old in good health and CMV-seronegative. The material sequenced was PBMCs. The CDR3 region is CASSPAGVGETQYF. The CDR3 region has the DNA TGCGCCAGCAGTCCCGCGGGTGTAGGAGAGACCCAGTACTTC.